This T cell receptor beta chain was captured by sequencing in a study of T cell responses to AZD1222 COVID-19 vaccine. General study points: Females made up more of the donors, who were largely white British, and clonal diversity may have come out too low. Only a handful of AZD1222 recipients, more than five in all, had baseline seropositivity. Among spike-specific TCRs, nearly half reportedly target unmutated variant regions.

Sequencing used immunoSEQ multiplex PCR; TCRdb keeps in-frame clones, though not all of them. The sample gives 25,000 to 40,000 clones, 88% of which show up once; approximately 14% is in the top ten. In the case of this clone: The antigen is unknown.

Pooled samples include second doses given at about 4 or 12 weeks. Trimming took 11 bases from V and 2 from J, leaving 15 bases between them. This CDR3 comprises 13 residues. Germline lookup yields CDR1 ENHRY and CDR2 SYGVKD. The sample in question was peripheral blood, obtained 28 days after the second AZD1222 dose. The receptor was derived from an adult who received the AZD1222 COVID-19 vaccine. This sequence joins TRBV10-3 and TRBJ1-2; no reliable D call. This chain's CDR3 is CALRAGRNYGYTF. CDR3 in DNA: TGTGCCCTCCGGGCCGGCAGGAACTATGGCTACACCTTC.